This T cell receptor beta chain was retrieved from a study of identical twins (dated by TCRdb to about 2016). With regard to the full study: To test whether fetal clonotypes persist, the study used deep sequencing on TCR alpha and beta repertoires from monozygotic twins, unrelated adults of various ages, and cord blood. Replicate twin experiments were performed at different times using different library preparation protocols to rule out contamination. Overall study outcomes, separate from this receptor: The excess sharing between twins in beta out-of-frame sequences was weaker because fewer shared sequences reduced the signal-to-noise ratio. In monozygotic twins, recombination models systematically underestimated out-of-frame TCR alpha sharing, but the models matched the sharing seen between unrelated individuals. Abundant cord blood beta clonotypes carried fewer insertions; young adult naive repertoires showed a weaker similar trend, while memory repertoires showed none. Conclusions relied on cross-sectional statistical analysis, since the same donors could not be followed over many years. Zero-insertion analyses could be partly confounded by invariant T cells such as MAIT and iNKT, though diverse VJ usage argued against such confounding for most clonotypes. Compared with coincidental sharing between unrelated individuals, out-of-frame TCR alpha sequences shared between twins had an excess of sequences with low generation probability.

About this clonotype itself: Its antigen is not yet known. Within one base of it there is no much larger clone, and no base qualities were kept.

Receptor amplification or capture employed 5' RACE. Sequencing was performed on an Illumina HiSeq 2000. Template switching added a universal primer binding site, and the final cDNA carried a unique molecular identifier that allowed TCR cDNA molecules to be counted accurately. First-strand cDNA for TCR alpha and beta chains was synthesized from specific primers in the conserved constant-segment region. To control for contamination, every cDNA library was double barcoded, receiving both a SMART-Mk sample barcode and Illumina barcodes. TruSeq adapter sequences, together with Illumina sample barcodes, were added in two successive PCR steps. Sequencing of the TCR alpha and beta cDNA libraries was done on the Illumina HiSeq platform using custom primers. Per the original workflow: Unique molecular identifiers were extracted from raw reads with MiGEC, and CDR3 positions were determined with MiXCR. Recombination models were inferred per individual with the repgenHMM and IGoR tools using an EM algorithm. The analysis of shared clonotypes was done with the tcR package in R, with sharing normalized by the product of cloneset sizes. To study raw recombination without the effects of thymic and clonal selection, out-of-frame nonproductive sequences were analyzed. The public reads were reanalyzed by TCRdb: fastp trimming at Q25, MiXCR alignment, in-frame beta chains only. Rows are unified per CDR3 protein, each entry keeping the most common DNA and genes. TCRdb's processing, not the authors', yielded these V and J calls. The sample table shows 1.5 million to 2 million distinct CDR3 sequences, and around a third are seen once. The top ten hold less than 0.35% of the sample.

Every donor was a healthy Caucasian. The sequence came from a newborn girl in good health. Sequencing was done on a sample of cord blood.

The CDR3 in this case is CASSPGLVNTGELFF. The DNA is as follows: TGTGCCAGCAGTCCGGGACTCGTGAACACCGGGGAGCTGTTTTTT. The rearrangement joined TRBV28 to TRBJ2-2, and TRBD2 may be the D gene, going by 6 matching bases. Trimming takes 5 bases from V and 1 base from J, and the germline ends sit 11 bases apart. CDR1 and CDR2 were assigned from the germline V gene as MDHEN and SYDVKM. Counted from cysteine to phenylalanine, this CDR3 has 15 amino acids. Only CDR3 DNA is held: 45 bases, read in frame from base 1.